Listed here are 16 T cell receptor beta chains from one sample, sequenced in a study of blood T cell repertoires in COVID-19 (TCRdb year 2020). The library was produced with the immunoSEQ multiplex PCR assay. The table was pulled from immuneACCESS by TCRdb, which kept in-frame rearrangements only. Such tables lose some clones; where checked, under half of the loss comes from unresolved V genes, and the rest has no known cause. Across this sample there are 200,000 to 250,000 clones, with around 80% seen only once. Around 4.7% of the sample lies in the top ten. Input material: PBMCs or T cells enriched from blood (not recorded which). Receptors were obtained from a man aged 25-45 years with acute COVID-19.

V gene TRBV19 combines with J gene TRBJ2-1; 7 nucleotides line up with TRBD2. Germline lookup yields CDR1 LNHDA and CDR2 SQIVND (reference sequence). The CDR3 has 19 residues. The CDR3 DNA reads TGTGCTCCTACGAGTATTAAGTTTGCTAGCGGAAGATACTACAATGAGCAGTTCTTC. It is translated as CAPTSIKFASGRYYNEQFF.

CDR3 in amino acids: CASVQDFSRYGYTF. CDR3 DNA sequence: TGTGCCAGCGTTCAGGACTTCAGTAGGTATGGCTACACCTTC. The J gene is TRBJ1-2, the V gene TRBV5-5; D is unclear. Germline V gene data show CDR1 as SGHKS and CDR2 as YYEKEE (reference sequence). The CDR3 has 14 amino acids. The V gene lost 7 bases and the J gene lost 5 bases, with 18 bases spanning the gap.

This chain connects TRBV7-6 to TRBJ2-6; a weak D match, TRBD1 (6 bases). The ends were cut back, 5 bases at V and 2 bases at J, with 10 bases in the middle. The germline gives CDR1 SGHVS, CDR2 FNYEAQ. The CDR3 is 15 residues long. CDR3 loop: CASSPQGAGANVLTF. For the CDR3, the DNA is TGTGCCAGCAGCCCACAGGGAGCTGGGGCCAACGTCCTGACTTTC.

The V call is TRBV14, the J call TRBJ2-6; 8 bases fit TRBD1. The CDR3 consists of 16 residues. Germline V lookup: CDR1 SGHDN, CDR2 FVKESK. Trimming at V came to 6 bases and at J to 4 bases, leaving 8 bases not matched to a gene. The CDR3 here is CASRPDRGAGANVLTF. CDR3 nucleotides: TGTGCCAGCAGACCAGACAGGGGAGCAGGGGCCAACGTCCTGACTTTC.

The chain couples TRBV18 to TRBJ2-5; 12 bases align to TRBD2. After removal of 6 bases from V and 2 bases from J, the junction contained 10 bases not matched to a gene. The CDR3 has 17 residues. Germline lookup yields CDR1 KGHSH and CDR2 LQKENI. CDR3 region: CASSPFTSGGQQETQYF. Here the CDR3 DNA reads TGTGCCAGCTCCCCGTTTACTAGCGGGGGGCAACAAGAGACCCAGTACTTC.

This clone was counted only a few times. V is TRBV5-5 and J is TRBJ2-1; 7 positions match TRBD1. Germline V CDR1 and CDR2: SGHKS, YYEKEE (reference sequence). With 1 base clipped from V and 2 bases from J, the junction kept 3 bases outside the gene matches. The CDR3 is 15 residues long. CDR3 region: CASSLQGQTYNEQFF. The CDR3 nucleotides are TGTGCCAGCAGCTTGCAGGGACAGACCTACAATGAGCAGTTCTTC.

This sequence joins TRBV19 and TRBJ1-6; D unclear. Germline lookup yields CDR1 LNHDA and CDR2 SQIVND (reference sequence). V was pared by 7 bases and J by 3 bases, with 13 bases between. The CDR3 runs to 15 residues. The CDR3, as DNA: TGTGCCAGTACCCGATCAGGCGTCTATAATTCACCCCTCCACTTT. Translating gives CASTRSGVYNSPLHF.

V usage is TRBV14 and J usage is TRBJ1-2; no clear D gene. CDR3 length: 14 amino acids. Germline loops: CDR1 SGHDN, CDR2 FVKESK. V was pared by 3 bases and J by 1 base, with 9 bases between. The chain's CDR3 is CASSHLTNNYGYTF. The CDR3 DNA reads TGTGCCAGCAGCCACTTGACAAATAACTATGGCTACACCTTC.

V usage is TRBV5-5 and J usage is TRBJ1-5, with D unclear. V dropped 1 base and J dropped 4 bases, with 6 bases sitting between them. There are 13 residues in the CDR3. CDR1 is SGHKS, CDR2 YYEKEE, per germline (reference sequence). Here the CDR3 DNA reads TGTGCCAGCAGCTTGAGTCAGAATCAGCCCCAGCATTTT. Its translation is CASSLSQNQPQHF.

The genes are TRBV24-1 and TRBJ2-1; 7 bases line up with TRBD1. There are 12 residues in the CDR3. With V trimmed by 1 base and J by 15 bases, 5 bases remained unmatched. Germline V gene data show CDR1 as KGHDR and CDR2 as SFDVKD. CDR3 sequence: CATSDLGQVRFF. CDR3 in DNA: TGTGCCACCAGTGATTTAGGACAGGTTAGGTTCTTC.

As DNA, the CDR3 is TGTGCCAGCAGTTTAATCCTAGCGGGGTTTAGCACAGATACGCAGTATTTT. Encoded protein: CASSLILAGFSTDTQYF. The J gene is TRBJ2-3, the V gene TRBV27; 9 positions match TRBD2. This CDR3 region has 17 residues. The V and J ends lost 2 bases and 0 bases, in that order; junction bases with no gene match: 6. Germline CDR1 and CDR2: MNHEY and SMNVEV (reference sequence).

The V and J genes are TRBV5-1 and TRBJ1-1, with 7 bases matching TRBD1. This CDR3 has 14 residues. With V trimmed by 3 bases and J by 1 base, 3 bases remained unmatched. The germline V gene encodes CDR1 SGHRS and CDR2 YFSETQ. The CDR3 bases are TGCGCCAGCAGCTCACAGGGGAGGAACACTGAAGCTTTCTTT. As protein: CASSSQGRNTEAFF.

The chain links TRBV6-5 to TRBJ1-1, with a weak D call TRBD1 (6 bases). Per germline, CDR1 MNHEY and CDR2 SVGAGI. The CDR3 has 13 amino acids. Trimming shortened V by 6 bases and J by 5 bases, and 13 bases separated the two germline ends. The CDR3 coding sequence is TGTGCCAGCAGCCAGGGGTCTCGGACTGAAGCTTTCTTT. This codes for CASSQGSRTEAFF.

The J gene is TRBJ1-2, the V gene TRBV20-1; no definite D call. This CDR3 comprises 11 residues. V lost 7 bases and J lost 6, with 12 bases in between. CDR1 and CDR2 (germline): DFQATT, SNEGSKA (reference sequence). The CDR3 reads CSGTDGDGYTF. The CDR3, as DNA: TGCAGTGGGACGGACGGGGATGGCTACACCTTC.

A single count supports this clone. V gene TRBV5-1 combines with J gene TRBJ2-2, with a weak D call TRBD1 (5 bases). The CDR3 loop spans 16 amino acids. Trimming stripped 0 bases from V and 5 bases from J, with 14 bases between. Germline V CDR1 and CDR2: SGHRS, YFSETQ. The CDR3 region is CASSLAAQELTGELFF. Here the CDR3 DNA reads TGCGCCAGCAGCTTGGCGGCACAGGAACTGACCGGGGAGCTGTTTTTT.

The chain is built from TRBV4-1 and TRBJ2-1, with a tentative D call TRBD2 (6 bases). Trimming removed 1 base at V and 3 bases at J, with 13 bases between. The germline V gene encodes CDR1 MGHRA and CDR2 YSYEKL. CDR3 length: 16 residues. In DNA, the CDR3 is TGCGCCAGCAGCCAAGTCCAAACGGGGGTCTACAATGAGCAGTTCTTC. Protein: CASSQVQTGVYNEQFF.